This entry features one T cell receptor beta chain sequence. There is no known antigen for this receptor. Per-base qualities were not stored, and no clone one base away is much larger. The CDR3 regions of human TCRbeta chains were analyzed by immunosequencing. The authors processed their data as follows. TCRs in the repertoires were compared against a reference library of SARS-CoV-2-specific TCRs that had been generated with the MIRA antigen-specificity platform. Breadth meant the fraction of unique TCRs that were SARS-CoV-2-associated, whereas depth meant the fraction of total T cells that were SARS-CoV-2-associated. Using the MIRA data, each spike-specific TCR was mapped to the spike region that the TCR reacts to and placed in a CD4 or CD8 class. Log10-transformed breadth and depth values were compared by one-way ANOVA with Sidak's multiple comparisons tests. TCRdb stores this immuneACCESS table with in-frame sequences only. Part of the clones is absent; in the studies checked, under half of the shortfall reflects unresolved V genes, and no reason is known for the rest. The DNA gave D and trimming, while V, J and clone size come from that table. This sample holds just under 95,000 clones; under 90% were observed only once. About 9.4% of the sample belongs to the ten largest clones.

According to the study, the label for this sample's time point signals: baseline before first vaccination. Samples from vaccinated people were obtained from the UK trials COV001 and COV002, which included a single-blind randomized controlled phase 2/3 trial of AZD1222 (ChAdOx1 nCoV-19) in healthy adults. For TCRbeta chain sequencing, PBMC samples were collected from trial participants at day 0 and at day 28 after the second dose. The source of the sample is a study of T cell responses to AZD1222 COVID-19 vaccine (TCRdb year 2021). For the wider study: AZD1222 recipients with second doses at about 4 weeks or about 12 weeks were pooled, because spike-specific TCR depth and breadth did not differ between schedules. Trial participants were enrolled by age into 18-55, 56-69 and 70-plus year subgroups, with 148, 28 and 57 TCR-sequenced participants respectively. TCR sequencing was performed for roughly 250 trial participants, of whom around 200 were given two doses of AZD1222 and around 25 were given two doses of MenACWY control vaccine. Here is what the overall study found, with its caveats: Reportedly, close to half of the unique spike-specific TCRs recognized epitopes lying outside the regions that are mutated in the B.1.351 and B.1.1.7 variants. Participants were mostly white British and included more females than males, and it was suggested by the authors that clonal diversity may have been underestimated. Because no day 14 peak-response samples were available, the repertoires could be characterized only after the peak T cell response. Conclusions about previously exposed vaccinees were limited because only 5 or 6 AZD1222 recipients were SARS-CoV-2 seropositive at baseline. After two AZD1222 doses, spike-specific TCR breadth and depth were significantly higher than at day 0 and than in MenACWY recipients. The whole spike protein was spanned by vaccine-associated CD4 TCRs, and dominant responses were seen in regions 160-218 and 743-854. The 56-69-year group was small, and its depth increase did not reach significance, likely because of low power.

V drops 4 bases and J drops 3 bases, leaving 7 bases in between. From its cysteine to its phenylalanine, the CDR3 spans 12 amino acids. The CDR3 DNA has 36 bases and is translated from base 1. CDR1 SQVTM and CDR2 ANQGSEA were looked up in the germline V gene. The sample here was peripheral blood, taken on day 0 of AZD1222 vaccination. The source of this sequence is an adult in good health. The receptor chain draws on TRBV29-1 and TRBJ1-5; no confident D gene assignment can be made. The nucleotide sequence is TGCAGCGTTGGAGGAATCAATCAGCCCCAGCATTTT. Protein translation: CSVGGINQPQHF.